These 32 T cell receptor beta chains were all obtained from the same sample, sequenced in a study of T cell responses to AZD1222 COVID-19 vaccine. This table comes from immunoSEQ multiplex PCR, and its TCRdb copy is limited to in-frame clones, with some not included. The data contain around 88,000 clones, 86% of them singletons. This specimen was peripheral blood, taken on day 0 of AZD1222 vaccination. Source of these receptors: an adult in good health.

The chain couples TRBV9 to TRBJ2-7; D not certain. CDR3 size: 13 residues. The germline V and J ends were trimmed by 0 bases and 7 bases, with 11 bases remaining between them. Germline V gives CDR1 SGDLS, CDR2 YYNGEE. The CDR3 loop is CASSVDPSWEQYF. The CDR3 DNA follows: TGTGCCAGCAGCGTAGACCCTAGTTGGGAGCAGTACTTC.

This clone appeared once. This chain links TRBV4-3 with TRBJ1-2; D gene ambiguous. CDR3 size: 14 residues. Looked up from germline, CDR1 is LGHNA and CDR2 is YSLEER. V lost 1 base and J lost 8, with 14 bases in between. CDR3 loop: CASSQVQDRLGYTF. The CDR3 nucleotides are TGCGCCAGCAGCCAAGTCCAGGATCGACTGGGCTACACCTTC.

This clone has a handful of counts. CDR3 coding DNA: TGTGCCAGCAGTTTACAGGGCACAGATACGCAGTATTTT. It specifies CASSLQGTDTQYF. The chain is built from TRBV6-5 and TRBJ2-3, with TRBD1 as a possible D gene (5 bases). V was shortened by 4 bases and J by 1 base, with 6 bases between the two germline ends. The CDR3 runs 13 residues. Germline lookup yields CDR1 MNHEY and CDR2 SVGAGI.

This sequence joins TRBV5-1 and TRBJ2-1; 8 bases map to TRBD2. J was trimmed by 4 bases and V by 0 bases; bases with no gene match: 0. This CDR3 contains 14 residues. CDR1 and CDR2 (germline): SGHRS, YFSETQ. CDR3 coding DNA: TGCGCCAGCAGCTTGGTAGCGGGGTACAATGAGCAGTTCTTC. It encodes CASSLVAGYNEQFF.

J is TRBJ1-1 and V is TRBV5-1; D is perhaps TRBD1 (5 bases). Germline V gene sequence: CDR1 SGHRS, CDR2 YFSETQ. The V gene lost 0 bases and the J gene lost 0 bases, with 9 bases spanning the gap. CDR3 length: 15 amino acids. The CDR3 reads CASSLEGALNTEAFF. The CDR3 region has the DNA TGCGCCAGCAGCTTGGAAGGGGCCCTGAACACTGAAGCTTTCTTT.

The genes are TRBV28 and TRBJ1-2, with D possibly being TRBD1 (6 bases). The CDR3 covers 13 residues. In germline, CDR1 is MDHEN, CDR2 SYDVKM. V shed 6 bases and J shed 3 bases, with 11 bases lying between them. As DNA, the CDR3 is TGTGCCAGCAGGACAGGAACCTACTATGGCTACACCTTC. Its protein is CASRTGTYYGYTF.

This chain uses TRBV28 with TRBJ1-5; D is perhaps TRBD1 (6 bases). Per the germline V gene, CDR1 is MDHEN and CDR2 is SYDVKM. The CDR3 extends over 14 amino acids. V lost 1 base and J 9 bases, leaving 13 bases between the germline ends. The CDR3 spells CASSLSRGGRPQHF. In DNA form, the CDR3 reads TGTGCCAGCAGTTTATCCAGGGGTGGTCGGCCCCAGCATTTT.

J is TRBJ1-1 and V is TRBV3-1 (or the pseudogene TRBV3-2); D is perhaps TRBD1 (5 bases). Trimming removed 3 bases at V and 1 base at J, with 12 bases between. CDR1 and CDR2 (germline): LGHDT, YNNKEL (reference sequence). The CDR3 length is 15 residues. The CDR3 loop is CASSHSGTENTEAFF. DNA for the CDR3: TGTGCCAGCAGCCATTCCGGGACGGAGAACACTGAAGCTTTCTTT.

This clone appeared a few times. V gene TRBV6-2 or TRBV6-3 combines with J gene TRBJ2-1; no reliable D call. CDR1 is MNHEY, CDR2 SVGEGT, per germline. The CDR3 contains 11 residues. Between the trimmed V and J ends, which lost 4 bases and 9 bases, there was a span of 7 bases. DNA of the CDR3: TGTGCCAGCAGTTTCCCCTCTGAGCAGTTCTTC. This encodes CASSFPSEQFF.

This clone was seen once. The genes are TRBV3-1 (or the pseudogene TRBV3-2) and TRBJ2-1; D is unclear. CDR3 size: 13 residues. Per germline, CDR1 LGHDT and CDR2 YNNKEL (reference sequence). Deletions cut 0 bases from V and 7 bases from J, with 7 bases between. Here the CDR3 reads CASSQDLVNEQFF. The CDR3 DNA reads as TGTGCCAGCAGCCAAGATTTGGTAAATGAGCAGTTCTTC.

The chain is built from TRBV4-2 and TRBJ2-3; 7 nucleotides match TRBD2. Trimming cost V 1 base and J 4 bases; bases outside gene matches: 5. Looked up from germline, CDR1 is LGHNA and CDR2 is YNFKEQ. The length of the CDR3 is 15 residues. The CDR3 DNA reads TGTGCCAGCAGCCAAGGGGCGGGAGTAGCAGATACGCAGTATTTT. Translating gives CASSQGAGVADTQYF.

The chain recombines TRBV3-1 (or the pseudogene TRBV3-2) with TRBJ2-2; maybe TRBD1 (5 bases). CDR3 size: 12 residues. V lost 5 bases and J lost 5, with 6 bases in between. Germline V lookup: CDR1 LGHDT, CDR2 YNNKEL (reference sequence). The CDR3 sequence is CASSRGTGELFF. In nucleotides, the CDR3 is TGTGCCAGCAGCAGGGGAACCGGGGAGCTGTTTTTT.

This sequence joins TRBV2 and TRBJ2-2, with TRBD1 identical over 9 bases. V lost 6 bases and J lost 6; bases outside the gene matches: 8. CDR3 length equals 15 residues. In germline, CDR1 is SNHLY, CDR2 FYNNEI. The DNA of the CDR3 is TGTGCCAGCAGCACTGACAGGGGGATCGCCGGGGAGCTGTTTTTT. Its translation: CASSTDRGIAGELFF.

The CDR3 DNA sequence: TGTGCCAGTAGGGGTGTTAGGACAGAGAATGGCTACACCTTC. This codes for CASRGVRTENGYTF. V gene TRBV19 combines with J gene TRBJ1-2; a weak D match, TRBD1 (6 bases). Germline lookup yields CDR1 LNHDA and CDR2 SQIVND (reference sequence). The V gene lost 6 bases and the J gene lost 6 bases, with 17 bases spanning the gap. There are 14 residues in the CDR3.

The chain combines TRBV3-1 (or the pseudogene TRBV3-2) with TRBJ2-3; either TRBD1 or TRBD2 may fit D (5 bases each). The germline gives CDR1 LGHDT, CDR2 YNNKEL (reference sequence). The CDR3 consists of 12 residues. V was cut by 4 bases and J by 11 bases, with 13 bases left in between. The CDR3 sequence is CASSPSGTQQYF. In DNA form, the CDR3 reads TGTGCCAGCAGCCCGTCCGGGACCCAGCAGTATTTT.

This chain connects TRBV12-3 or TRBV12-4 to TRBJ1-1, with D unclear. The CDR3 sequence is 12 residues long. V dropped 5 bases and J dropped 0 bases, with 4 bases sitting between them. As DNA, the CDR3 is TGTGCCAGCAGTCGCTTGAACACTGAAGCTTTCTTT. Translation gives CASSRLNTEAFF.

The chain is built from TRBV10-3 and TRBJ1-2; D may be TRBD1 (6 bases). Trimming removed 8 bases from V and 1 base from J, with 17 bases in between. The germline gives CDR1 ENHRY, CDR2 SYGVKD. The CDR3 loop spans 15 amino acids. The CDR3 region is CAIAQDRSLNYGYTF. DNA of the CDR3: TGTGCCATCGCTCAGGACAGAAGCCTTAACTATGGCTACACCTTC.

The V call is TRBV5-1, the J call TRBJ2-6; D perhaps matches TRBD1 (5 bases). The germline CDR1 and CDR2 sequences are SGHRS and YFSETQ. There are 16 residues in the CDR3. Trimming shortened V by 9 bases and J by 0 bases, and 16 bases separated the two germline ends. Written as DNA, the CDR3 is TGCGCCACCACGACAGCCCCACTCTCTGGGGCCAACGTCCTGACTTTC. This sequence encodes CATTTAPLSGANVLTF.

The J gene is TRBJ2-1, the V gene TRBV10-3; D call uncertain. Trimming removed 6 bases from V and 5 bases from J, with 8 bases in between. The CDR3 has 12 residues. Germline CDR1 is ENHRY and CDR2 is SYGVKD. CDR3 in DNA: TGTGCCATCAGGAGCGAGAACAATGAGCAGTTCTTC. Its translation: CAIRSENNEQFF.

The chain links TRBV6-5 to TRBJ2-7, with D possibly being TRBD2 (5 bases). The CDR3 is made up of 16 amino acids. Germline-derived CDR1 and CDR2 are MNHEY and SVGAGI. Between the trimmed V and J ends, which lost 0 bases and 7 bases, there was a span of 19 bases. The CDR3 is CASSYSRTPPYGEQYF. CDR3 in DNA: TGTGCCAGCAGTTACTCCAGGACTCCACCGTACGGGGAGCAGTACTTC.

This chain joins TRBV19 and TRBJ2-5; D not resolved. V shed 1 base and J shed 3 bases, with 6 bases lying between them. Germline V gives CDR1 LNHDA, CDR2 SQIVND (reference sequence). The CDR3 runs 13 residues. The CDR3 spells CASSIVAKETQYF. CDR3 bases: TGTGCCAGTAGTATAGTTGCAAAAGAGACCCAGTACTTC.

The V and J genes are TRBV6-4 and TRBJ1-2, with unresolved D. Germline-derived CDR1 and CDR2 are MRHNA and SNTAGT. CDR3 size: 13 residues. The ends were cut back, 8 bases at V and 8 bases at J, with 18 bases in the middle. This CDR3 reads CASGSLGEGGYTF. The CDR3 DNA reads TGTGCCAGCGGATCCCTCGGGGAGGGCGGCTACACCTTC.

The V gene is TRBV6-5, the J gene TRBJ1-3; TRBD1 matches at 9 bases. J lost 3 bases, V lost 2 bases, and 5 bases had no gene match. Germline CDR1 and CDR2: MNHEY and SVGAGI. The CDR3 runs 16 residues. The CDR3 nucleotides read TGTGCCAGCAGTTACACCCGGGACAGGGTTGGAAACACCATATATTTT. Translation gives CASSYTRDRVGNTIYF.

V and J are TRBV5-1 and TRBJ2-7, with D maybe TRBD1 (5 bases). The CDR3 is 14 residues long. Germline values: CDR1 SGHRS, CDR2 YFSETQ. V was pared by 4 bases and J by 5 bases, with 16 bases between. CDR3 nucleotide sequence: TGCGCCAGCAGCACGACAGCCCAGGGAAACGAGCAGTACTTC. Amino acids: CASSTTAQGNEQYF.

The V gene is TRBV7-8, the J gene TRBJ1-4, with a tentative D call TRBD1 (5 bases). Germline V gene sequence: CDR1 SGHVS, CDR2 FQNEAQ. This CDR3 has 16 residues. The V and J ends lost 3 bases and 0 bases respectively, with 11 bases between them. CDR3 loop: CASSFPDSATNEKLFF. CDR3 bases: TGTGCCAGCAGCTTCCCTGACAGTGCAACTAATGAAAAACTGTTTTTT.

This CDR3 reads CASSLTGTFNSPLHF. DNA for the CDR3: TGTGCCAGCAGCTTGACAGGGACCTTTAATTCACCCCTCCACTTT. The chain has TRBV5-8 and TRBJ1-6; possible D gene TRBD1, 6 bases. This CDR3 region has 15 residues. Germline V gene sequence: CDR1 SGHTS, CDR2 YDEGEE. The V and J ends lost 1 base and 6 bases respectively, with 11 bases between them.

This clone was observed a few times. The rearrangement links TRBV28 to TRBJ1-5; D not resolved. CDR1 and CDR2 from the germline V gene are MDHEN and SYDVKM. This CDR3 has 12 amino acids. The ends were cut back, 5 bases at V and 5 bases at J, with 7 bases in the middle. The DNA for the CDR3 is TGTGCCAGCAGTATCGGACATCAGCCCCAGCATTTT. This gives the protein CASSIGHQPQHF. Full variable domain (remainder filled in from reference TRBV28 and TRBJ1-5): DVKVTQSSRYLVKRTGEKVFLECVQDMDHENMFWYRQDPGLGLRLIYFSYDVKMKEKGDIPEGYSVSREKKERFSLILESASTNQTSMYLCASSIGHQPQHFGDGTRLSIL.

The rearrangement joins TRBV7-9 to TRBJ2-3; possibly TRBD1 for D (5 bases). The CDR3 has 15 residues. V lost 0 bases to trimming and J lost 2 bases, with 9 bases between them. Germline V gives CDR1 SEHNR, CDR2 FQNEAQ (reference sequence). The CDR3 region is CASSLAGAPTDTQYF. CDR3 coding DNA: TGTGCCAGCAGCTTAGCAGGGGCCCCCACAGATACGCAGTATTTT. Filled out from reference TRBV7-9 and TRBJ2-3, the complete variable domain reads DTGVSQNPRHKITKRGQNVTFRCDPISEHNRLYWYRQTLGQGPEFLTYFQNEAQLEKSRLLSDRFSAERPKGSFSTLEIQRTEQGDSAMYLCASSLAGAPTDTQYFGPGTRLTVL.

The rearrangement uses TRBV13 and TRBJ2-1, with no clear D. Trimming pared 5 bases from V and 0 bases from J, leaving 26 bases between. The CDR3 consists of 20 residues. The germline gives CDR1 PRHDT, CDR2 FYEKMQ (reference sequence). In nucleotides, the CDR3 is TGTGCCAGCAGCCAGATCTGGAATACCCGAACTCGAAGCTCCTACAATGAGCAGTTCTTC. It is translated as CASSQIWNTRTRSSYNEQFF.

This chain connects TRBV4-3 to TRBJ1-5; D is perhaps TRBD1 (6 bases). Trimming removed 0 bases at V and 6 bases at J, with 15 bases between. CDR3 length: 16 amino acids. Germline V lookup: CDR1 LGHNA, CDR2 YSLEER. The CDR3 loop is CASSQDRPGVGQPQHF. The CDR3 DNA reads TGCGCCAGCAGCCAAGATCGTCCAGGGGTAGGTCAGCCCCAGCATTTT.

CDR3 bases: TGTGCCAGCAACTCCCTGCAGGGGTCCCACGAGCAGTACTTC. This sequence encodes CASNSLQGSHEQYF. The V and J genes are TRBV6-5 and TRBJ2-7, with D possibly matching TRBD1 (6 bases). This CDR3 is 14 amino acids long. The V end was cut by 7 bases, the J end by 5 bases, with 18 bases between. Germline CDR1 is MNHEY and CDR2 is SVGAGI.

The V gene is TRBV19, the J gene TRBJ2-3, with 12 bases lining up with TRBD1. J lost 4 bases, V lost 7 bases, and 3 bases had no gene match. Germline V gene lookup returns CDR1 LNHDA and CDR2 SQIVND (reference sequence). This CDR3 has 14 residues. The CDR3 sequence: CASIGTGGADTQYF. In nucleotides, the CDR3 is TGTGCCAGTATCGGGACAGGGGGCGCAGATACGCAGTATTTT.